This entry describes one TCR beta chain. This record comes from a study of blood T cell repertoires in COVID-19. This CDR3 has 12 amino acids. Trimming cost V 6 bases and J 7 bases; bases outside gene matches: 4. The germline gives CDR1 SQVTM, CDR2 ANQGSEA. Repertoires were generated with immunoSEQ multiplex PCR, while TCRdb's copy carries only in-frame clones and drops some. The data contain 250,000 to 300,000 clones, approximately 90% of them singletons. The rearrangement links TRBV29-1 to TRBJ1-2; TRBD1 aligns across 11 bases. The clonotype comes from a man aged 35 to 55 with acute or convalescent COVID-19. Sequenced input: peripheral blood. The CDR3 DNA reads TGCAGCGTCCCGGACAGGGGGCTTGGCTACACCTTC. Translation gives CSVPDRGLGYTF.